A single sample is the source of the 28 T cell receptor beta chains below, sequenced in a study of early T cells in non-severe SARS-CoV-2 infection. TCRdb used MiXCR to reprocess the 5' RACE reads, holding one entry per CDR3 protein. Altogether about 99,000 distinct CDR3 sequences are present, 16% being singletons, with the ten largest covering around 1.3%. The source material was whole blood. These receptors were taken from an adult who was a healthcare worker with PCR-confirmed SARS-CoV-2 infection or an uninfected control (not recorded which).

This clonotype was observed a handful of times. The rearrangement uses TRBV10-3 and TRBJ2-1; a weak D match, TRBD2 (5 bases). V was trimmed by 10 bases and J by 1 base, leaving 14 bases between them. The CDR3 has 14 amino acids. Germline V gene lookup returns CDR1 ENHRY and CDR2 SYGVKD. The CDR3 reads CASRMDFSYNEQFF. Written as DNA, the CDR3 is TGTGCCAGCCGAATGGACTTTTCCTACAATGAGCAGTTCTTC.

This clonotype was counted at least ten times. The chain is built from TRBV5-6 and TRBJ2-7; D possibly corresponds to TRBD1 (6 bases). There are 13 residues in the CDR3. With 1 base removed from V and 2 bases from J, the gap between germline ends came to 7 bases. Germline CDR1 SGHDT, CDR2 YYEEEE. The CDR3 here is CASSLQGTYEQYF. CDR3 nucleotides: TGTGCCAGCAGCTTGCAGGGGACCTACGAGCAGTACTTC.

This clonotype came up a few times. The rearrangement links TRBV29-1 to TRBJ2-7, with 9 bases fitting TRBD1. CDR1 and CDR2 from the germline V gene are SQVTM and ANQGSEA. J gave up 4 bases and V 6 bases, and 7 bases lay outside the gene matches. The CDR3 is made up of 13 amino acids. The CDR3 reads CSVAGTGRYEQYF. As DNA, the CDR3 is TGCAGCGTCGCCGGGACAGGGAGGTACGAGCAGTACTTC.

The J gene is TRBJ2-3, the V gene TRBV27; 7 bases align to TRBD2. The V gene end was trimmed by 1 base and the J gene end by 5 bases; junction bases not matched to a gene: 12. The CDR3 totals 17 residues. The germline V gene encodes CDR1 MNHEY and CDR2 SMNVEV (reference sequence). This CDR3 reads CASSLYLAAWGEDTQYF. In DNA form, the CDR3 reads TGTGCCAGCAGTTTATACCTAGCGGCATGGGGGGAAGATACGCAGTATTTT.

This clonotype was detected a few times. The chain joins TRBV18 to TRBJ2-5; the match to TRBD2 covers 11 bases. Unmatched junction bases numbered 8, after V lost 3 bases and J lost 2 bases. Germline CDR1 and CDR2: KGHSH and LQKENI. CDR3 length: 17 amino acids. The CDR3: CASSPLMGLADQETQYF. The CDR3 DNA sequence: TGTGCCAGCTCACCGCTGATGGGACTAGCGGATCAAGAGACCCAGTACTTC.

In its sample, this clonotype was seen a few times. The CDR3 nucleotides read TGTGCCAGCAGCCTACTAGCGGGTCCCCCTACGGAGCTGTTTTTT. It yields the protein CASSLLAGPPTELFF. This sequence joins TRBV7-9 and TRBJ2-2, with TRBD2 matching 9 bases. The J segment lost 10 bases and the V segment lost 5 bases, leaving 11 bases of the junction unmatched. The CDR3 runs 15 residues. Germline V lookup: CDR1 SEHNR, CDR2 FQNEAQ (reference sequence).

The V and J genes are TRBV28 and TRBJ1-5; D is possibly TRBD1 (5 bases). In germline, CDR1 is MDHEN, CDR2 SYDVKM. V was shortened by 7 bases and J by 7 bases, with 20 bases between the two germline ends. This CDR3 comprises 15 residues. The CDR3 DNA is TGTGCCAGCACCCCAGGGTGGAAGGTTGGGCAGCCCCAGCATTTT. This sequence encodes CASTPGWKVGQPQHF.

The chain is built from TRBV2 and TRBJ2-1; D is ambiguous. The CDR3 runs 14 residues. V lost 1 base, J lost 9 bases, and 13 bases lay in between. Germline V gene lookup returns CDR1 SNHLY and CDR2 FYNNEI. DNA for the CDR3: TGTGCCAGCAGTGAAGGGACGTCGTTAAGTGAGCAGTTCTTC. Its translation: CASSEGTSLSEQFF. Looking up the rest from reference TRBV2 and TRBJ2-1 gives the full variable domain: EPEVTQTPSHQVTQMGQEVILRCVPISNHLYFYWYRQILGQKVEFLVSFYNNEISEKSEIFDDQFSVERPDGSNFTLKIRSTKLEDSAMYFCASSEGTSLSEQFFGPGTRLTVL.

This clonotype was detected only a few times. The chain joins TRBV6-2 or TRBV6-3 to TRBJ1-1; D not certain. The CDR3 is made up of 16 amino acids. V lost 0 bases to trimming and J lost 0 bases, with 11 bases between them. From germline, CDR1 is MNHEY and CDR2 SVGEGT. The DNA of the CDR3 is TGTGCCAGCAGTTACTCATCTCTTCTGGTGAACACTGAAGCTTTCTTT. Protein: CASSYSSLLVNTEAFF.

The chain combines TRBV28 with TRBJ1-2; D is unresolved. The CDR3 sequence is 13 residues long. Trimming shortened V by 7 bases and J by 4 bases, and 13 bases separated the two germline ends. The germline V gene encodes CDR1 MDHEN and CDR2 SYDVKM. Here the CDR3 reads CASTTGRIYGYTF. As DNA, the CDR3 is TGTGCCAGCACCACGGGCAGGATCTATGGCTACACCTTC.

Ten or more counts support this clonotype. The chain links TRBV5-6 to TRBJ1-1, with D tentatively TRBD1 (6 bases). CDR1 and CDR2 from the germline V gene are SGHDT and YYEEEE. Between the trimmed V and J ends, which lost 3 bases and 5 bases, there was a span of 14 bases. The CDR3 totals 14 residues. The DNA for the CDR3 is TGTGCCAGCAGCTCCTCCAAGGGGGGGACTGAAGCTTTCTTT. Translated: CASSSSKGGTEAFF. The complete variable domain, with remaining parts taken from reference TRBV5-6 and TRBJ1-1, reads DAGVTQSPTHLIKTRGQQVTLRCSPKSGHDTVSWYQQALGQGPQFIFQYYEEEERQRGNFPDRFSGHQFPNYSSELNVNALLLGDSALYLCASSSSKGGTEAFFGQGTRLTVV.

This clonotype came up many times. The V and J genes are TRBV18 and TRBJ1-4; D gene uncertain. CDR1 and CDR2 from the germline V gene are KGHSH and LQKENI. The CDR3 extends over 16 amino acids. Trimming shortened V by 3 bases and J by 2 bases, and 13 bases separated the two germline ends. The CDR3 spells CASSPSVDGTNEKLFF. CDR3 nucleotide sequence: TGTGCCAGCTCACCGAGTGTCGATGGGACTAATGAAAAACTGTTTTTT.

The chain combines TRBV18 with TRBJ1-1, with unresolved D. Germline V gives CDR1 KGHSH, CDR2 LQKENI. The CDR3 spans 15 residues. Deletions cut 3 bases from V and 0 bases from J, with 11 bases between. The CDR3 sequence is CASSPEIGMNTEAFF. The CDR3 bases are TGTGCCAGCTCACCGGAAATTGGGATGAACACTGAAGCTTTCTTT.

The chain employs TRBV18 and TRBJ2-7; 8 bases are a match to TRBD1. Germline assignment: CDR1 KGHSH and CDR2 LQKENI. The CDR3 runs to 14 residues. Unmatched junction bases numbered 4, after V lost 3 bases and J lost 3 bases. CDR3 DNA sequence: TGTGCCAGCTCACCCGGGACAGGCCACTACGAGCAGTACTTC. It codes for CASSPGTGHYEQYF.

This rearrangement joins TRBV20-1 to TRBJ2-7; 10 bases align to TRBD2. V trimming: 4 bases; J trimming: 5 bases; junction bases outside the gene matches: 8. Germline CDR1 DFQATT, CDR2 SNEGSKA (reference sequence). The CDR3 covers 14 residues. The CDR3: CSATLAGGRDEQYF. Written as DNA, the CDR3 is TGCAGTGCTACATTAGCGGGGGGAAGGGACGAGCAGTACTTC.

The chain combines TRBV5-1 with TRBJ2-1; unclear D gene. The CDR3 contains 14 residues. V shed 0 bases and J shed 5 bases, with 9 bases lying between them. Per germline, CDR1 SGHRS and CDR2 YFSETQ. DNA for the CDR3: TGCGCCAGCAGCTTGGTAAAGGGTGACAATGAGCAGTTCTTC. It yields the protein CASSLVKGDNEQFF.

The chain has TRBV2 and TRBJ2-7, with 7 bases aligning to TRBD1. With V trimmed by 6 bases and J by 5 bases, 13 bases remained unmatched. Germline CDR1 reads SNHLY; CDR2 reads FYNNEI. The CDR3 runs to 15 residues. CDR3 bases: TGTGCCAGCAGCTACAGGGGCTCCATTACCCACGAGCAGTACTTC. Translated: CASSYRGSITHEQYF.

This chain uses TRBV12-5 with TRBJ2-1, with TRBD1 matching over 9 bases. CDR1 and CDR2 from the germline V gene are LGHNT and FRNRAP. V dropped 6 bases and J dropped 9; count of bases not matched to a gene: 12. This CDR3 has 15 amino acids. CDR3 nucleotides: TGTGCTAGTGGCTCCCCCGGACAGGGGCTGAGTGAGCAGTTCTTC. This codes for CASGSPGQGLSEQFF.

This clonotype occurred many times. The rearrangement uses TRBV18 and TRBJ2-6, with 7 bases that match TRBD1. Germline V gene data show CDR1 as KGHSH and CDR2 as LQKENI. Trimming cost V 3 bases and J 0 bases; bases outside gene matches: 8. This CDR3 has 18 amino acids. The CDR3 loop is CASSPEIAGGSGANVLTF. The CDR3, as DNA: TGTGCCAGCTCACCTGAGATCGCAGGGGGCTCTGGGGCCAACGTCCTGACTTTC.

The chain combines TRBV5-5 with TRBJ2-2; 8 nucleotides align to TRBD1. This CDR3 spans 16 amino acids. From germline, CDR1 is SGHKS and CDR2 YYEKEE (reference sequence). With 2 bases clipped from V and 0 bases from J, the junction kept 3 bases outside the gene matches. Here the CDR3 reads CASSLRTGTNTGELFF. In DNA form, the CDR3 reads TGTGCCAGCAGCTTAAGGACAGGGACGAACACCGGGGAGCTGTTTTTT.

The gene calls are TRBV15 and TRBJ1-1; weak D call: TRBD1 (6 bases). CDR3 length: 15 amino acids. V lost 4 bases to trimming and J lost 0 bases, with 12 bases between them. Germline CDR1 LNHNV, CDR2 YYDKDF (reference sequence). The CDR3 loop is CATSTDRMMNTEAFF. In nucleotides, the CDR3 is TGTGCCACCAGCACGGACAGAATGATGAACACTGAAGCTTTCTTT.

This clonotype has more than one count but fewer than ten. The gene calls are TRBV28 and TRBJ2-2; no reliable D call. Germline lookup yields CDR1 MDHEN and CDR2 SYDVKM. This CDR3 comprises 14 residues. V gave up 1 base and J gave up 5 bases, with 8 bases separating them. As DNA, the CDR3 is TGTGCCAGCAGTTTATTGAGGAGAACCGGGGAGCTGTTTTTT. Translation: CASSLLRRTGELFF.

V is TRBV6-1 and J is TRBJ2-7, with D tentatively TRBD2 (5 bases). The V end was cut by 2 bases, the J end by 3 bases, with 14 bases between. The CDR3 is made up of 15 amino acids. Germline V lookup: CDR1 MNHNS, CDR2 SASEGT. CDR3 sequence: CASSETLAFNYEQYF. The CDR3 DNA follows: TGTGCCAGCAGTGAAACGCTAGCTTTCAACTACGAGCAGTACTTC.

This clonotype was seen only a few times. The V and J genes are TRBV20-1 and TRBJ1-1, with D unresolved. The CDR3 is made up of 12 amino acids. CDR1 is DFQATT and CDR2 is SNEGSKA in the germline V gene (reference sequence). V was cut by 4 bases and J by 1 base, with 7 bases left in between. Written as DNA, the CDR3 is TGCAGTGCTATGCCGCGGAACACTGAAGCTTTCTTT. Its translation: CSAMPRNTEAFF.

The chain couples TRBV20-1 to TRBJ2-1; 8 bases agree with TRBD2. The CDR3 loop spans 14 amino acids. From germline, CDR1 is DFQATT and CDR2 SNEGSKA (reference sequence). J lost 7 bases, V lost 2 bases, and 7 bases had no gene match. This CDR3 is CSARRAGGWNEQFF. The DNA for the CDR3 is TGCAGTGCTAGACGGGCGGGGGGATGGAATGAGCAGTTCTTC.

The V call is TRBV29-1, the J call TRBJ2-3; no reliable D call. V was pared by 4 bases and J by 2 bases, with 16 bases between. CDR3 length: 15 amino acids. Germline-derived CDR1 and CDR2 are SQVTM and ANQGSEA. CDR3 bases: TGCAGCGTTGTTTCTGCTGACAAACTCACAGATACGCAGTATTTT. Amino acids: CSVVSADKLTDTQYF.

This clonotype was seen a handful of times. This rearrangement joins TRBV20-1 to TRBJ1-6; TRBD1 matches 9 bases. The V gene end was trimmed by 6 bases and the J gene end by 5 bases; junction bases not matched to a gene: 5. CDR1 and CDR2 (germline): DFQATT, SNEGSKA (reference sequence). The CDR3 has 14 amino acids. The CDR3 DNA follows: TGCAGTGCGGGAGACAGGGGGAATAATTCACCCCTCCACTTT. Translated: CSAGDRGNNSPLHF.

The chain has TRBV4-1 and TRBJ2-3; 8 nucleotides agree with TRBD1. This CDR3 is 17 amino acids long. V lost 3 bases to trimming and J lost 4 bases; unmatched junction nucleotides: 12. Germline V gene data show CDR1 as MGHRA and CDR2 as YSYEKL. The CDR3 reads CASSQLTRQGIPDTQYF. In DNA, the CDR3 is TGCGCCAGCAGCCAGCTAACTCGACAGGGGATCCCAGATACGCAGTATTTT.